The T cell receptor (beta chain) described here comes from a study of post-analysis software for immune sequencing data. Study summary: The patients showed relapsing-remitting, secondary progressive and progressive-relapsing multiple sclerosis courses.

The study's findings and limits: Several TRBV segments (TRBV5-6, TRBV5-1 and TRBV20-1 among them) occurred more frequently in patients than in controls.

The CDR3 contains 14 residues. Looked up from germline, CDR1 is DFQATT and CDR2 is SNEGSKA (reference sequence). V was trimmed by 6 bases and J by 6 bases, leaving 20 bases between them. Details on this clonotype: What it binds is not known.

Carried by the TCR beta cDNA libraries were unique molecular identifiers. There were about 0.85 to 10 million T cells, and about 540,000 cDNA molecules came from them. TCRdb reprocessed the PCR reads via MiXCR and lists one record per CDR3 protein. The repertoire holds about 400,000 distinct CDR3 sequences, with roughly 30% as singletons. The gene calls are TRBV20-1 and TRBJ2-5, with D perhaps being TRBD1 or TRBD2 (5 bases each). This receptor was obtained from a girl between 10 and 17 years old with multiple sclerosis. Sequencing used blood. CDR3 nucleotides: TGCAGTGCCCAAATGGGGCCGGGGCTACAGACCCAGTACTTC. Protein product: CSAQMGPGLQTQYF.